The sequence of this T cell receptor beta chain was determined in a study of cytomegalovirus exposure and HLA in healthy donors. The V end was cut by 1 base, the J end by 5 bases, with 17 bases between. Germline V lookup: CDR1 SGHVS, CDR2 FNYEAQ. The CDR3 sequence is 16 residues long. This clone came up a few times. PCR involved 60 Vbeta and 13 Jbeta primers. Assay used: immunoSEQ multiplex PCR; TCRdb lists only in-frame clones, some missing. This repertoire shows approximately 130,000 clones, approximately 80% found once; its top ten account for under 1.5%. The chain combines TRBV7-6 with TRBJ2-5, with D possibly being TRBD1 (10 bases). The clonotype was recovered from a man in his fifties in good health and CMV-seronegative. The sequencing sample was made of PBMCs. CDR3: CASSLVRGGQGETQYF. The CDR3 DNA sequence: TGTGCCAGCAGCTTAGTGCGGGGGGGACAGGGGGAGACCCAGTACTTC.